This TCR beta chain was recovered during a study of immune heterogeneity within non-small cell lung tumors. Study details: Tumors were classified as 4 squamous cell carcinomas, roughly 10 non-squamous carcinomas and 1 not otherwise specified.

The germline V and J ends were trimmed by 2 bases and 3 bases, with 14 bases remaining between them. This CDR3 spans 15 amino acids. It was a multiplex PCR that amplified TCR beta CDR3, with 32 V and 13 J primers. TCRdb re-analysed the multiplex PCR reads in MiXCR, keeping a single row per CDR3 protein. The sample has around 23,000 distinct CDR3 sequences, around a quarter seen once; the top ten hold 3.5% to 4.5%. Template material for each sample was about 0.55 ug of bulk tumor genomic DNA. Far-apart biopsies, several per primary tumor, were taken during surgery. It was patients with untreated, newly diagnosed non-small cell lung cancer who underwent curative surgery. This clonotype has ten or more counts. Its antigen is not identified. Broader study findings: Clonality of local T cells correlated moderately but significantly with local tumor mutational burden (R 0.3 to 0.4).

The receptor was derived from a man aged 40-49 years with non-small cell lung cancer. The sample was lung tumor tissue. This chain uses TRBV12-3 or TRBV12-4 with TRBJ2-7; no definite D call. The DNA for the CDR3 is TGTGCCAGCAGTTTAAAACAGACCCCAGTCTACGAGCAGTACTTC. This codes for CASSLKQTPVYEQYF.